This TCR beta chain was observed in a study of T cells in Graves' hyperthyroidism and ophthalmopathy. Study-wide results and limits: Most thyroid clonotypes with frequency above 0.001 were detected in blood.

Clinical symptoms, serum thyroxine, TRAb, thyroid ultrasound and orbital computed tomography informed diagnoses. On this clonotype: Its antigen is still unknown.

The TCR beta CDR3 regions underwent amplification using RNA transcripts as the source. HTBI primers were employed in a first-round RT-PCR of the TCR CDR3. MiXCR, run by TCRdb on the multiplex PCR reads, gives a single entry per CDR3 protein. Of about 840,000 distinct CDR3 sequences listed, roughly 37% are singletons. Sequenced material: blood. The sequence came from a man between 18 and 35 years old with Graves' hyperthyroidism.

The CDR3, as DNA: TGTGCCAGCAGCTTCCTAGCGGGAGTAGAGGAGCAGTACTTC. Translation: CASSFLAGVEEQYF. The rearrangement links TRBV7-2 to TRBJ2-7; 10 bases are a match to TRBD2. The trim removed 3 bases at V and 7 bases at J, leaving 6 bases unmatched. CDR1 and CDR2 (germline): SGHTA, FQGNSA. This CDR3 is built from 14 residues.